These 22 T cell receptor beta chains share one sample of origin, sequenced in a study of CD8 T cells in Susac syndrome. cDNA came from about 0.5 to 1 ug RNA primed by random hexamers. Each CDR3 protein gets one entry after TCRdb re-called the immunoSEQ multiplex PCR reads with MiXCR. This table has about 150,000 distinct CDR3 sequences, around 95% appearing once. Sequencing was performed on CD8+ T cells from PBMCs. The receptors were gathered from a human donor with multiple sclerosis.

The V call is TRBV9, the J call TRBJ2-1; 10 nucleotides agree with TRBD1. The CDR3 is made up of 15 amino acids. The ends lost 3 bases at V and 5 bases at J; junction bases unmatched: 5. The germline V gene has CDR1 SGDLS and CDR2 YYNGEE. CDR3 DNA: TGTGCCAGCAGCGCTTGGACAGGGGGTAACAATGAGCAGTTCTTC. Its protein product is CASSAWTGGNNEQFF.

This clonotype was seen only once. CDR3 sequence (DNA): TGTGCCAGCAGTTGGGGGGGCAGGGCCTACGAGCAGTACTTC. Translated, it gives CASSWGGRAYEQYF. The chain combines TRBV12-3 or TRBV12-4 with TRBJ2-7, with D perhaps matching TRBD2 (7 bases). The CDR3 length is 14 residues. Trimming took off 4 bases at V and 2 bases at J, with 12 bases between the two ends.

This chain connects TRBV29-1 to TRBJ2-5, with TRBD2 identical over 12 bases. This CDR3 has 18 residues. V lost 0 bases and J lost 1; bases outside the gene matches: 9. Germline CDR1 reads SQVTM; CDR2 reads ANQGSEA. The DNA of the CDR3 is TGCAGCGTTGAAGATACTAGCGGGGGGCGACCAACCCAAGAGACCCAGTACTTC. This encodes CSVEDTSGGRPTQETQYF.

This chain uses TRBV7-9 with TRBJ1-1; D might be TRBD1 (5 bases). The germline gives CDR1 SEHNR, CDR2 FQNEAQ (reference sequence). CDR3 length: 13 amino acids. V shed 6 bases and J shed 1 base, with 9 bases lying between them. The CDR3 protein is CASRRGQNTEAFF. CDR3 DNA sequence: TGTGCCAGCAGGAGGGGCCAGAACACTGAAGCTTTCTTT.

The rearrangement joins TRBV24-1 to TRBJ2-1; 8 bases fit TRBD1. CDR1 is KGHDR and CDR2 is SFDVKD in the germline V gene. The V segment lost 3 bases and the J segment 2 bases; nucleotides outside the gene matches: 2. The CDR3 loop spans 15 amino acids. The CDR3 coding sequence is TGTGCCACCAGTGATGGACAGGGACCCTACAATGAGCAGTTCTTC. Residues: CATSDGQGPYNEQFF.

This chain links TRBV24-1 with TRBJ1-2, with TRBD1 matching 9 bases. The V segment lost 3 bases and the J segment 8 bases; nucleotides outside the gene matches: 6. The germline V gene encodes CDR1 KGHDR and CDR2 SFDVKD. The CDR3 runs to 14 residues. CDR3 sequence (DNA): TGTGCCACCAGTGATGCGACAGGGGGGGGCGGCTACACCTTC. This translates into CATSDATGGGGYTF.

This chain links TRBV15 with TRBJ1-2; unclear D gene. This CDR3 has 13 amino acids. Trimming pared 4 bases from V and 3 bases from J, leaving 9 bases between. Germline V gene data show CDR1 as LNHNV and CDR2 as YYDKDF (reference sequence). The CDR3 nucleotides are TGTGCCACCAGCATTACGGAAGACTATGGCTACACCTTC. Translated, it gives CATSITEDYGYTF.

This clonotype was counted a single time. The J gene is TRBJ2-6, the V gene TRBV3-1, with D hard to call. The V end was cut by 1 base, the J end by 0 bases, with 7 bases between. The CDR3 totals 16 residues. Per germline, CDR1 LGHDT and CDR2 YNNKEL (reference sequence). CDR3 sequence: CASSQVRFSGANVLTF. For the CDR3, the DNA is TGTGCCAGCAGCCAAGTCAGATTCTCTGGGGCCAACGTCCTGACTTTC.

The chain joins TRBV30 to TRBJ1-1; D remains unclear. The CDR3 has 12 residues. Germline V CDR1 and CDR2: GTSNPN, SVGIG (reference sequence). Trimming removed 0 bases from V and 5 bases from J, with 7 bases in between. The CDR3 DNA reads TGTGCCTGGAGTGTAGCGGTGACTGAAGCTTTCTTT. This encodes CAWSVAVTEAFF.

The chain carries TRBV3-1 and TRBJ2-1; D unclear. The V end was cut by 4 bases, the J end by 5 bases, with 12 bases between. Germline V gene data show CDR1 as LGHDT and CDR2 as YNNKEL (reference sequence). The CDR3 loop spans 14 amino acids. The CDR3 sequence is CASSPAGVDNEQFF. CDR3 DNA: TGTGCCAGCAGCCCCGCTGGGGTGGACAATGAGCAGTTCTTC.

This chain uses TRBV20-1 with TRBJ1-1, with D unclear. With 8 bases removed from V and 4 bases from J, the gap between germline ends came to 11 bases. Germline CDR1 reads DFQATT; CDR2 reads SNEGSKA (reference sequence). This CDR3 has 11 amino acids. Here the CDR3 reads CSFLRATEAFF. DNA of the CDR3: TGCAGTTTCCTTAGGGCCACTGAAGCTTTCTTT.

The chain is built from TRBV2 and TRBJ2-5, with D possibly matching TRBD1 (5 bases). Germline values: CDR1 SNHLY, CDR2 FYNNEI. The CDR3 length is 13 residues. Deletions cut 6 bases from V and 3 bases from J, with 11 bases between. The DNA of the CDR3 is TGTGCCAGCAGAGTTACAGGCGAAGAGACCCAGTACTTC. Translated, it gives CASRVTGEETQYF.

V gene TRBV4-1 combines with J gene TRBJ1-2, with 9 bases that match TRBD1. Trimming removed 0 bases from V and 8 bases from J; junction bases left unmatched: 7. There are 15 residues in the CDR3. CDR1 and CDR2 (germline): MGHRA, YSYEKL. The CDR3 sequence is CASSQEFRTGDGYTF. The CDR3 DNA sequence: TGCGCCAGCAGCCAAGAGTTCCGGACAGGGGACGGCTACACCTTC.

The chain has TRBV2 and TRBJ2-5, with unresolved D. Looked up from germline, CDR1 is SNHLY and CDR2 is FYNNEI. Trimming took 2 bases from V and 2 from J, leaving 9 bases between them. CDR3 length: 14 residues. In nucleotides, the CDR3 is TGTGCCAGCAGTGAATCGAATGGGCAAGAGACCCAGTACTTC. Its protein is CASSESNGQETQYF.

V is TRBV28 and J is TRBJ1-1, with D tentatively TRBD1 (5 bases). From germline, CDR1 is MDHEN and CDR2 SYDVKM. V was clipped by 3 bases and J by 4 bases, with 12 bases between them. The CDR3 covers 14 residues. CDR3 region: CASSFGEGSTEAFF. CDR3 bases: TGTGCCAGCAGTTTCGGGGAGGGGAGCACTGAAGCTTTCTTT.

The V call is TRBV29-1, the J call TRBJ2-6; 7 positions agree with TRBD1. The CDR3 runs to 14 residues. Germline V gene lookup returns CDR1 SQVTM and CDR2 ANQGSEA. V lost 5 bases and J lost 2; bases outside the gene matches: 3. CDR3 DNA sequence: TGCAGCGTTCTCACAGGGGCTGGGGCCAACGTCCTGACTTTC. Translation gives CSVLTGAGANVLTF.

This clonotype was recorded once. The chain has TRBV2 and TRBJ1-5, with 10 nucleotides matching TRBD1. This CDR3 comprises 16 residues. Germline loops: CDR1 SNHLY, CDR2 FYNNEI. Unmatched junction bases numbered 8, after V lost 2 bases and J lost 7 bases. The CDR3 region is CASSEIGQGVDQPQHF. The CDR3 DNA sequence: TGTGCCAGCAGTGAAATAGGACAGGGGGTCGACCAGCCCCAGCATTTT. Supplemented by reference TRBV2 and TRBJ1-5, the full variable domain reads EPEVTQTPSHQVTQMGQEVILRCVPISNHLYFYWYRQILGQKVEFLVSFYNNEISEKSEIFDDQFSVERPDGSNFTLKIRSTKLEDSAMYFCASSEIGQGVDQPQHFGDGTRLSIL.

The chain recombines TRBV7-9 with TRBJ1-1; D not certain. Germline CDR1 SEHNR, CDR2 FQNEAQ (reference sequence). The CDR3 is 14 amino acids. V lost 2 bases and J lost 1, with 8 bases in between. DNA for the CDR3: TGTGCCAGCAGCTTACGGACGGGGAACACTGAAGCTTTCTTT. It is translated as CASSLRTGNTEAFF.

This chain connects TRBV5-6 to TRBJ2-1; maybe TRBD1 (5 bases). Trimming shortened V by 4 bases and J by 0 bases, and 23 bases separated the two germline ends. Germline CDR1 and CDR2: SGHDT and YYEEEE. The CDR3 runs 19 residues. In DNA, the CDR3 is TGTGCCAGCAGCGCTATTGACCGACAGCGAAGGGGCTCCTACAATGAGCAGTTCTTC. It yields the protein CASSAIDRQRRGSYNEQFF.

The chain carries TRBV27 and TRBJ2-5; 12 bases fit TRBD2. The CDR3 consists of 15 residues. V dropped 5 bases and J dropped 7; count of bases not matched to a gene: 8. The germline gives CDR1 MNHEY, CDR2 SMNVEV (reference sequence). CDR3 sequence reads: CASSPLAGGPATQYF. DNA for the CDR3: TGTGCCAGCAGTCCCCTAGCGGGGGGGCCAGCGACCCAGTACTTC.

The V and J genes are TRBV20-1 and TRBJ2-3, with D tentatively TRBD1 or TRBD2 (6 bases each). Per the germline V gene, CDR1 is DFQATT and CDR2 is SNEGSKA (reference sequence). CDR3 length: 14 residues. V was trimmed by 0 bases and J by 6 bases, leaving 13 bases between them. The chain's CDR3 is CSARDFLGGDTQYF. The CDR3 DNA is TGCAGTGCTAGAGATTTCCTCGGGGGCGATACGCAGTATTTT.

This rearrangement joins TRBV9 to TRBJ2-1; D is perhaps TRBD2 (6 bases). Germline values: CDR1 SGDLS, CDR2 YYNGEE. The V end lost 4 bases, the J end lost 1 base, and 15 bases lay between the germline ends. This CDR3 region has 16 residues. The CDR3 region has the DNA TGTGCCAGCAGCACCTCTGGGAGGACTTCCTACAATGAGCAGTTCTTC. This sequence encodes CASSTSGRTSYNEQFF.